This entry features one T cell receptor (beta chain) sequence. Researchers grouped second doses given at about 4 or about 12 weeks into one pool. This table comes from immunoSEQ multiplex PCR, and its TCRdb copy is limited to in-frame clones, with some not included. The sample lists 100,000 to 140,000 clones, 87% seen once, with 4.5% to 5.5% in the top ten. This sample was included in a study of T cell responses to AZD1222 COVID-19 vaccine. The TCR was taken from an adult who received the AZD1222 COVID-19 vaccine. The starting material was peripheral blood, obtained 28 days after the second AZD1222 dose.

The DNA for the CDR3 is TGTGCCAGCAGCCAAAACGGACAGGCGAACACTGAAGCTTTCTTT. As protein: CASSQNGQANTEAFF. V usage is TRBV5-6 and J usage is TRBJ1-1; 7 nucleotides agree with TRBD1. The CDR3 sequence is 15 residues long. In germline, CDR1 is SGHDT, CDR2 YYEEEE. Germline trimming cut 4 bases from V and 1 base from J; bases unmatched to any gene: 7.